This T cell receptor (beta chain) comes out of a study of identical twins (dated by TCRdb to the mid-2010s). About the investigation overall: The study deep-sequenced TCR alpha and beta repertoires from monozygotic twins, unrelated adults of various ages and cord blood to test whether fetal clonotypes persist. To rule out contamination, replicate twin experiments were performed at different times with different library preparation protocols.

This clonotype was counted between two and nine times. It has no known antigen specificity. No base quality information exists; no much larger clone differs at one position. The full study reports these points: Because the same donors could not be followed over many years, conclusions were based on cross-sectional statistical analysis. Zero-insertion analyses could be partly confounded by invariant T cells such as MAIT and iNKT, although diverse VJ usage argued against such confounding for most clonotypes. Recombination models systematically underestimated out-of-frame TCR alpha sharing in monozygotic twins but agreed with sharing between unrelated individuals. Fewer insertions were carried by abundant cord blood beta clonotypes, a similar but weaker trend appeared in young adult naive repertoires, and no such trend appeared in memory repertoires. The excess sharing between twins in beta out-of-frame sequences was weaker because fewer shared sequences reduced the signal-to-noise ratio. Compared with coincidental sharing between unrelated individuals, out-of-frame TCR alpha sequences shared between twins had an excess of sequences with low generation probability.

Reading from cysteine to phenylalanine, the CDR3 counts 15 amino acids. Kept here is only the CDR3 DNA, which spans 45 bases and is read in frame from base 1. The germline V gene (reference sequence) gives CDR1 as DFQATT and CDR2 as SNEGSKA. Deletion took 0 bases off V and 15 bases off J, with a span of 24 bases between the germline ends. Every donor in the study was a healthy Caucasian. Three pairs of female monozygotic twins, all aged roughly 18 to 30 years, made up the twin cohort. Peripheral blood mononuclear cells were the source from which RNA for the TCR libraries was isolated. Library prep was done by 5' RACE. Sequencing instrument: Illumina HiSeq 2000. Template switching added a universal primer binding site, and the final cDNA carried a unique molecular identifier that allowed TCR cDNA molecules to be counted accurately. Specific primers in the conserved constant-segment region were used to synthesize first-strand cDNA for the TCR alpha and beta chains. Each cDNA library was double barcoded, with a SMART-Mk sample barcode plus Illumina barcodes, to control for contamination. TruSeq adapter sequences, together with Illumina sample barcodes, were added in two successive PCR steps. The Illumina HiSeq platform was used with custom primers to sequence TCR alpha and beta cDNA libraries. In the authors' own workflow: Unique molecular identifiers were extracted from raw reads with MiGEC, and CDR3 positions were determined with MiXCR. For each individual, recombination models were inferred using an EM algorithm with the repgenHMM and IGoR tools. Shared clonotype analysis was performed with the tcR package in R, normalizing sharing by the product of cloneset sizes. To study raw recombination free of thymic and clonal selection effects, out-of-frame nonproductive sequences were analyzed. TCRdb took the public reads, trimmed them with fastp at Q25, ran MiXCR for clone calling and kept in-frame beta chains. All rows with the same CDR3 protein become a single entry with the most common DNA and genes. The authors' filters were not applied to this entry. Recorded for this sample are some 630,000 distinct CDR3 sequences; 7.1% of them occurred a single time. The ten largest clones add up to approximately 1.5% of the sample.

Another study also made use of these data, one on yellow fever vaccine responses in identical twins. The second paper states: According to the authors, the vaccine-induced T cell response in identical twins seemed to be partly convergent and partly specific to each individual. Focusing on identical twins, the study followed the T cell clones that responded to the vaccine, and did so with precision.

The receptor comes from a woman aged 18-29 years in good health. In this chain, TRBV20-1 is recombined with TRBJ1-5; a tentative D match to TRBD1 spans 5 bases. The specimen sequenced was PBMCs. CDR3 loop: CSARDQRQAGPSWHF. The DNA sequence reads TGCAGTGCTAGAGATCAGAGGCAGGCGGGGCCCTCTTGGCATTTT.